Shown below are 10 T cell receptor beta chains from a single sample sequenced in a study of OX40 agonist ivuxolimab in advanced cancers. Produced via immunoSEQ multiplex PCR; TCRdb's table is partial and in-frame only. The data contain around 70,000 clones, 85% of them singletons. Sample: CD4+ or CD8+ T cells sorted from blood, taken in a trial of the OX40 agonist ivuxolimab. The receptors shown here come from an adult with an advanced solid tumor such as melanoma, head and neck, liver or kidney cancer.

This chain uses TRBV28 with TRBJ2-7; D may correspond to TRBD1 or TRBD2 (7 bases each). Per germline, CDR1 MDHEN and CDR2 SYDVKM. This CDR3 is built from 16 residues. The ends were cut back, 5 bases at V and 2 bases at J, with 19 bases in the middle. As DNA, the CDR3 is TGTGCCAGCAGTCCGGGGGGACAGTTTAGCACCTACGAGCAGTACGTC. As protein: CASSPGGQFSTYEQYV.

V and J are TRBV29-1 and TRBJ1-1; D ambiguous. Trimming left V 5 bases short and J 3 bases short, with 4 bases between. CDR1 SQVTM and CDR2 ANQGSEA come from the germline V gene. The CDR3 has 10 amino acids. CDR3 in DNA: TGCAGCGTTAGAGACACTGAAGCTTTCTTT. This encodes CSVRDTEAFF.

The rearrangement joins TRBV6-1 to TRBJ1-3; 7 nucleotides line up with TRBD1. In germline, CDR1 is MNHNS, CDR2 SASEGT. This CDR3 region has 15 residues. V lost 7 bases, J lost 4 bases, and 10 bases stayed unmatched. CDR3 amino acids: CASKDRAIFGNTIYF. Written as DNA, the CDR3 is TGTGCCAGCAAAGACAGGGCCATCTTCGGAAACACCATATATTTT.

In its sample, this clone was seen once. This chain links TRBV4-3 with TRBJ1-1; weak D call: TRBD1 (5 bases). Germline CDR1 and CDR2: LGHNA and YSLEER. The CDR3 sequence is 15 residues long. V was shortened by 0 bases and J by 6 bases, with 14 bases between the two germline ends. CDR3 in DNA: TGCGCCAGCAGCCAAGATGACGGGGGAGGGTCTGAAGCTTTCTTT. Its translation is CASSQDDGGGSEAFF.

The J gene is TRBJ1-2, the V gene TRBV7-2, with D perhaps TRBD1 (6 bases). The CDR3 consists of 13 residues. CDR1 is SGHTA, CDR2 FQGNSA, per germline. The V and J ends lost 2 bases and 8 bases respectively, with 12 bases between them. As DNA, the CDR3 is TGTGCCAGCAGCTTACTGGGGGCAGGGGGCTACACCTTC. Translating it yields CASSLLGAGGYTF.

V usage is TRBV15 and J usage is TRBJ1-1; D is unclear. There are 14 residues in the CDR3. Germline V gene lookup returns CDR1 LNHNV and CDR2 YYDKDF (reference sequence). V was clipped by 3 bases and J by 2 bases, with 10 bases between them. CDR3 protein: CATSSDPENTEAFF. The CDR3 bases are TGTGCCACCAGCAGTGACCCGGAAAACACTGAAGCTTTCTTT.

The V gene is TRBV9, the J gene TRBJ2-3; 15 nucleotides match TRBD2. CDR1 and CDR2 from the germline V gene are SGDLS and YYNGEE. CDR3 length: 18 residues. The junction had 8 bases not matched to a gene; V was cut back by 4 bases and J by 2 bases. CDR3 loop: CASSTGTSGGLATDTQYF. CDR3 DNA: TGTGCCAGCAGCACCGGGACTAGCGGGGGGTTAGCCACAGATACGCAGTATTTT.

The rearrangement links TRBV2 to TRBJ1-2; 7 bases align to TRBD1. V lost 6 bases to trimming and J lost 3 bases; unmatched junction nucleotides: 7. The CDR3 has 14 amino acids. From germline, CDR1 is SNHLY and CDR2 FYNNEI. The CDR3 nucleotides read TGTGCCAGCAGATCACAGGGGATAGACTATGGCTACACCTTC. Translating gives CASRSQGIDYGYTF.

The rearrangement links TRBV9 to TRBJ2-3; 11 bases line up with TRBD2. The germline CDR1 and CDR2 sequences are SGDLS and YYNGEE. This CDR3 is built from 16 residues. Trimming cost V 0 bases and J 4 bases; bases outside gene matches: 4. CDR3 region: CASSVGASGRSDTQYF. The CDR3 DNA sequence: TGTGCCAGCAGCGTAGGGGCTAGCGGGAGGTCAGATACGCAGTATTTT. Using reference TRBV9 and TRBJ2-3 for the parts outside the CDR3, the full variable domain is DSGVTQTPKHLITATGQRVTLRCSPRSGDLSVYWYQQSLDQGLQFLIQYYNGEERAKGNILERFSAQQFPDLHSELNLSSLELGDSALYFCASSVGASGRSDTQYFGPGTRLTVL.

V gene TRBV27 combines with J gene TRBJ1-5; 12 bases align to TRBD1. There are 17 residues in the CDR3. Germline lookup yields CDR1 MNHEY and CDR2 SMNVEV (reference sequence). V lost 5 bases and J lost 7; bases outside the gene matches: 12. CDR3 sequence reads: CASSGHPGQGARQPQHF. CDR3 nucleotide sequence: TGTGCCAGCAGTGGGCATCCGGGACAGGGGGCGAGGCAGCCCCAGCATTTT.